A selection of T cell receptor beta chains follows, all from one sample in a study of breast tumors, draining lymph nodes, adjacent tissues. MiXCR, applied by TCRdb to the multiplex PCR reads, yields one record per CDR3 protein. The sample consists of roughly 260,000 distinct CDR3 sequences, 30% to 35% of them appearing once. Sequenced sample: axillary lymph node tissue. The receptors were gathered from a female donor with breast cancer. Some clones in this sample may be carry-over from other donors' samples. Both conserved end residues are part of each CDR3. D genes are given only for firm matches. Expanded clones get a size class; other rows say once, few or many, or leave the size out.

V: TRBV15; J: TRBJ2-6; size: .; D: TRBD2; DNA: TGTGCCACCAGCAGAGCTTTAGGTAGCGGGAGGGCCAACGTCCTGACTTTC; CDR3: CATSRALGSGRANVLTF
V: TRBV19; J: TRBJ2-5; size: many; D: TRBD1; DNA: TGTGCCAGTAGTATAGGGACAGGGAATTTATGGGGAGAGACCCAGTACTTC; CDR3: CASSIGTGNLWGETQYF
V: TRBV27; J: TRBJ2-1; size: .; D: .; DNA: TGTGCCAGCAGTTCCGGACGACTAGTATATAATGAGCAGTTCTTC; CDR3: CASSSGRLVYNEQFF
V: TRBV2; J: TRBJ1-2; size: many; D: .; DNA: TGTGCCAGCAGTGAAGTACGAGGGGCCAACTATGGCTACACCTTC; CDR3: CASSEVRGANYGYTF
V: TRBV6-5; J: TRBJ2-2; size: .; D: TRBD2; DNA: TGTGCCAGCAGTTGGTCTAGCGGGAGGACAACCGGGGAGCTGTTTTTT; CDR3: CASSWSSGRTTGELFF
V: TRBV10-2; J: TRBJ2-1; size: many; D: .; DNA: TGCGCCAGCAGTGAGTCTCCCAGCTGGGATGAGCAGTTCTTC; CDR3: CASSESPSWDEQFF
V: TRBV29-1; J: TRBJ2-7; size: many; D: .; DNA: TGCAGCGTTGAATGGGTGGGAGGACCCTACGAGCAGTACTTC; CDR3: CSVEWVGGPYEQYF
V: TRBV11-2; J: TRBJ2-1; size: many; D: TRBD1; DNA: TGTGCCAGCAGCCGTGACAGGGGGCTAAACATGGAGCAGTTCTTC; CDR3: CASSRDRGLNMEQFF
V: TRBV7-8; J: TRBJ2-1; size: many; D: .; DNA: TGTGCCAGCAGCCCCACGGGCCCAAACAATGAGCAGTTCTTC; CDR3: CASSPTGPNNEQFF
V: TRBV10-1; J: TRBJ2-2; size: .; D: TRBD1; DNA: TGTGCCAGCAGTGAGTTTGCTGGGACAGAGCTCACCAGGGAGCTGTTTTTT; CDR3: CASSEFAGTELTRELFF
V: TRBV6-6; J: TRBJ2-5; size: .; D: TRBD1; DNA: TGTGCCAGCAGACCCCCGGGACAGGGCTCAGAGACCCAGTACTTC; CDR3: CASRPPGQGSETQYF
V: TRBV27; J: TRBJ2-1; size: few; D: TRBD2; DNA: TGTGCCAGCAGTTTAATTCTAGCGGGAGGGACGAATGAGCAGTTCTTC; CDR3: CASSLILAGGTNEQFF
V: TRBV12-3/TRBV12-4; J: TRBJ2-7; size: .; D: .; DNA: TGTGCCAGCAACCTCAGTGGGGGGAGAGGTGAGCAGTACTTC; CDR3: CASNLSGGRGEQYF
V: TRBV19; J: TRBJ1-2; size: many; D: .; DNA: TGTGCCAGTAGTATAGGAGCCGGGGAACCATATGGCTACACCTTC; CDR3: CASSIGAGEPYGYTF
V: TRBV5-6; J: TRBJ1-2; size: many; D: .; DNA: TGTGCCAGCAGCTTGCCGGGACAAGGCCGGGGCTACACCTTC; CDR3: CASSLPGQGRGYTF
V: TRBV19; J: TRBJ2-2; size: many; D: .; DNA: TGTGCCAGTAGTATGGGGGCCAGGGCGTCCGGGGAGCTGTTTTTT; CDR3: CASSMGARASGELFF
V: TRBV19; J: TRBJ2-3; size: many; D: .; DNA: TGTGCCAGTAGTATAGGAGGAACAGATACGCAGTATTTT; CDR3: CASSIGGTDTQYF
V: TRBV7-7; J: TRBJ2-1; size: many; D: .; DNA: TGTGCTAGCAGCTTAGGGCTGGGTAACAATGAGCAGTTCTTC; CDR3: CASSLGLGNNEQFF
V: TRBV6-2/TRBV6-3; J: TRBJ1-1; size: .; D: .; DNA: TGTGCCAGCAGTCGGACGGTCGGGGGCACTGAAGCTTTCTTT; CDR3: CASSRTVGGTEAFF
V: TRBV6-5; J: TRBJ2-7; size: few; D: .; DNA: TGTGCCAGCAGTACCGGGACAAATACCTACGAGCAGTACTTC; CDR3: CASSTGTNTYEQYF
V: TRBV9; J: TRBJ2-7; size: many; D: .; DNA: TGTGCCAGCAGCCCGCGGACCAGTACCTACGAGCAGTACTTC; CDR3: CASSPRTSTYEQYF
V: TRBV5-6; J: TRBJ1-2; size: many; D: .; DNA: TGTGCCAGCAGCTTACGTGACATCCCCTCCTATGGCTACACCTTC; CDR3: CASSLRDIPSYGYTF